These 26 T cell receptor beta chains originate from one sample sequenced in a study of PD-L1 blockade in urothelial cancer. Clones were sequenced by immunoSEQ multiplex PCR, and TCRdb holds only the in-frame ones, with some missing. The sample carries 35,000 to 40,000 clones, around 82% recorded once. Time point indicated: pretreatment peripheral blood. The starting material was PBMCs, obtained around atezolizumab (anti-PD-L1) treatment. These receptors were taken from a man between 60 and 75 years old with urothelial cancer.

There are a few counts of this clone. This rearrangement joins TRBV19 to TRBJ2-7; 7 nucleotides agree with TRBD1. Trimming at V came to 6 bases and at J to 2 bases, leaving 7 bases not matched to a gene. Germline CDR1 is LNHDA and CDR2 is SQIVND (reference sequence). This CDR3 comprises 14 residues. Written as DNA, the CDR3 is TGTGCCAGTAGGCCGACAGGGTCCCCCTACGAGCAGTACTTC. Protein sequence: CASRPTGSPYEQYF. Drawing the rest from reference TRBV19 and TRBJ2-7, the complete variable domain is DGGITQSPKYLFRKEGQNVTLSCEQNLNHDAMYWYRQDPGQGLRLIYYSQIVNDFQKGDIAEGYSVSREKKESFPLTVTSAQKNPTAFYLCASRPTGSPYEQYFGPGTRLTVT.

The chain combines TRBV27 with TRBJ2-7, with 7 bases identical to TRBD1. Germline V gene lookup returns CDR1 MNHEY and CDR2 SMNVEV (reference sequence). The V segment lost 4 bases and the J segment 3 bases; nucleotides outside the gene matches: 3. The CDR3 totals 13 residues. CDR3 in amino acids: CASSSDRFYEQYF. The CDR3 DNA reads as TGTGCCAGCAGTTCGGACAGGTTCTACGAGCAGTACTTC.

This chain links TRBV5-1 with TRBJ1-2; 10 bases are shared with TRBD1. In germline, CDR1 is SGHRS, CDR2 YFSETQ. With V trimmed by 2 bases and J by 7 bases, 5 bases remained unmatched. The CDR3 consists of 14 residues. As DNA, the CDR3 is TGCGCCAGCAGCTTCGACAGGGGGCCTGGTGGCTACACCTTC. Encoded protein: CASSFDRGPGGYTF.

The J gene is TRBJ2-1, the V gene TRBV2, with a weak D call TRBD1 (6 bases). Germline CDR1 is SNHLY and CDR2 is FYNNEI. The V gene lost 2 bases and the J gene lost 13 bases, with 18 bases spanning the gap. This CDR3 spans 14 amino acids. The CDR3 DNA follows: TGTGCCAGCAGTGAAATGCGACAGGTTCACGAACAGTTCTTC. The encoded protein is CASSEMRQVHEQFF.

V usage is TRBV5-6 and J usage is TRBJ1-5; a possible D gene is TRBD1 (5 bases). Germline assignment: CDR1 SGHDT and CDR2 YYEEEE. The germline V and J ends were trimmed by 1 base and 7 bases, with 15 bases remaining between them. This CDR3 is 15 amino acids long. The CDR3 loop reads CASSLLWGPDQPQHF. CDR3 nucleotide sequence: TGTGCCAGCAGCTTGCTTTGGGGCCCGGACCAGCCCCAGCATTTT.

The rearrangement links TRBV5-6 to TRBJ2-1; possible D gene TRBD1, 6 bases. Trimming removed 4 bases at V and 12 bases at J, with 20 bases between. Per germline, CDR1 SGHDT and CDR2 YYEEEE. The CDR3 totals 14 residues. CDR3 protein: CASSAWGRGMVQFF. The CDR3 bases are TGTGCCAGCAGCGCCTGGGGCAGGGGTATGGTGCAGTTCTTC.

The chain recombines TRBV11-3 with TRBJ2-1; TRBD1 agrees at 8 bases. Germline V lookup: CDR1 SGHNT, CDR2 YENEEA. Trimming took 4 bases from V and 8 from J; bases not matched to a gene: 4. The CDR3 is 13 residues long. As DNA, the CDR3 is TGTGCCAGCAGCTCCAGCAGGGGGCATGAGCAGTTCTTC. Encoded protein: CASSSSRGHEQFF.

There are a few counts of this clone. The J gene is TRBJ2-7, the V gene TRBV7-9, with 8 bases aligning to TRBD1. The CDR3 totals 14 residues. The germline V gene encodes CDR1 SEHNR and CDR2 FQNEAQ (reference sequence). The J segment lost 0 bases and the V segment lost 10 bases, leaving 8 bases of the junction unmatched. In nucleotides, the CDR3 is TGTGCCACCGGAAAGGGACAGGCCTCCTACGAGCAGTACTTC. This encodes CATGKGQASYEQYF.

The chain combines TRBV5-1 with TRBJ2-3; TRBD1 matches at 10 bases. The CDR3 sequence is 16 residues long. Germline CDR1 SGHRS, CDR2 YFSETQ. Trimming removed 4 bases from V and 6 bases from J; junction bases left unmatched: 11. The CDR3, as DNA: TGCGCCAGCAGCGGAACCGGGACAGGGGTTCGGGATACGCAGTATTTT. It yields the protein CASSGTGTGVRDTQYF.

J is TRBJ2-7 and V is TRBV6-5; D is perhaps TRBD1 (5 bases). Trimming cost V 4 bases and J 1 base, with 11 bases left between them. In germline, CDR1 is MNHEY, CDR2 SVGAGI. The CDR3 covers 14 residues. CDR3 DNA sequence: TGTGCCAGCAGTTTAGGGCAGGGTTCCTACGAGCAGTACTTC. Its translation: CASSLGQGSYEQYF.

This clone was seen once. This sequence joins TRBV7-8 and TRBJ2-3, with 8 bases matching TRBD2. Germline assignment: CDR1 SGHVS and CDR2 FQNEAQ. This CDR3 is 16 amino acids long. Losses at the gene ends were 1 base for V and 4 bases for J; bases not matched to a gene: 7. The CDR3 spells CASSLVSGGGADTQYF. The CDR3 nucleotides read TGTGCCAGCAGCTTAGTGTCGGGGGGGGGCGCAGATACGCAGTATTTT.

This chain joins TRBV9 and TRBJ2-4; 8 bases agree with TRBD1. Germline-derived CDR1 and CDR2 are SGDLS and YYNGEE. V was clipped by 4 bases and J by 2 bases; unmatched bases: 2. This CDR3 comprises 14 residues. This CDR3 reads CASSRTGTKNIQYF. The CDR3 DNA follows: TGTGCCAGCAGCAGGACAGGGACCAAAAACATTCAGTACTTC.

The chain combines TRBV10-2 with TRBJ1-3; D is ambiguous. The CDR3 loop spans 15 amino acids. V lost 7 bases to trimming and J lost 4 bases, with 17 bases between them. CDR1 and CDR2 from the germline V gene are WSHSY and SAAADI. CDR3 coding DNA: TGCGCCAGCAAGGTTGGCGGGGTCTCCGGAAACACCATATATTTT. This encodes CASKVGGVSGNTIYF.

This clone was detected only once. This chain links TRBV6-5 with TRBJ1-4; D is unclear. The V end lost 0 bases, the J end lost 10 bases, and 6 bases lay between the germline ends. Germline V gives CDR1 MNHEY, CDR2 SVGAGI. There are 12 residues in the CDR3. CDR3 in amino acids: CASSYSGGKLFF. The CDR3 DNA is TGTGCCAGCAGTTACTCAGGCGGAAAACTGTTTTTT.

This rearrangement joins TRBV4-1 to TRBJ2-7; 9 bases are a match to TRBD2. J was trimmed by 4 bases and V by 4 bases; bases with no gene match: 5. The CDR3 extends over 14 amino acids. CDR1 is MGHRA, CDR2 YSYEKL, per germline. CDR3 DNA: TGCGCCAGCAGCCCAGTCGGACTAGCGTACGAGCAGTACTTC. The encoded protein is CASSPVGLAYEQYF.

This clone was detected only a few times. The V call is TRBV7-8, the J call TRBJ1-3, with a possible D match to TRBD1 (5 bases). Germline V gene sequence: CDR1 SGHVS, CDR2 FQNEAQ. CDR3 size: 15 residues. V gave up 6 bases and J gave up 4 bases, with 16 bases separating them. The CDR3 sequence: CASRLSLGAGNTIYF. CDR3 in DNA: TGTGCCAGCAGGTTGAGTTTAGGGGCAGGAAACACCATATATTTT.

The chain uses TRBV28 and TRBJ1-2, with TRBD1 identical over 7 bases. Germline-derived CDR1 and CDR2 are MDHEN and SYDVKM. V was clipped by 8 bases and J by 9 bases; unmatched bases: 15. The CDR3 consists of 14 residues. The CDR3 nucleotides read TGTGCCAGCGCCCGGGACAGCCAGTTAGGTCGCTACACCTTC. Protein product: CASARDSQLGRYTF.

The rearrangement links TRBV19 to TRBJ2-1; tentative D call: TRBD2 (6 bases). V was trimmed by 0 bases and J by 6 bases, leaving 18 bases between them. This CDR3 is built from 17 residues. Germline assignment: CDR1 LNHDA and CDR2 SQIVND (reference sequence). The CDR3 DNA sequence: TGTGCCAGTAGTATAGATCGGCCGCGGGGAATGGCCAATGAGCAGTTCTTC. Protein sequence: CASSIDRPRGMANEQFF.

V gene TRBV2 combines with J gene TRBJ1-2; 9 nucleotides match TRBD1. The CDR3 sequence is 15 residues long. The ends lost 2 bases at V and 3 bases at J; junction bases unmatched: 4. The germline V gene has CDR1 SNHLY and CDR2 FYNNEI. The CDR3 nucleotides read TGTGCCAGCAGTGAATTGCGGGACAGGGACTATGGCTACACCTTC. Translating gives CASSELRDRDYGYTF.

The rearrangement uses TRBV11-1 and TRBJ1-5; no clear D. The germline V gene has CDR1 SGHAT and CDR2 FQDESV (reference sequence). The CDR3 totals 15 residues. Trimming cost V 1 base and J 5 bases, with 12 bases left between them. The CDR3 reads CASSLDGLRDQPQHF. For the CDR3, the DNA is TGTGCCAGCAGCTTAGACGGCTTGAGGGATCAGCCCCAGCATTTT. The entire variable domain, with the rest obtained from reference TRBV11-1 and TRBJ1-5, is as follows: EAEVAQSPRYKITEKSQAVAFWCDPISGHATLYWYRQILGQGPELLVQFQDESVVDDSQLPKDRFSAERLKGVDSTLKIQPAELGDSAMYLCASSLDGLRDQPQHFGDGTRLSIL.

This chain links TRBV4-1 with TRBJ2-5; tentatively, D is TRBD1 (5 bases). Trimming removed 2 bases at V and 4 bases at J, with 17 bases between. There are 16 residues in the CDR3. Germline-derived CDR1 and CDR2 are MGHRA and YSYEKL. This chain's CDR3 is CASSQKIGHMGETQYF. As DNA, the CDR3 is TGCGCCAGCAGCCAAAAAATAGGACACATGGGAGAGACCCAGTACTTC.

The rearrangement links TRBV19 to TRBJ2-7; 7 bases match TRBD2. Germline V lookup: CDR1 LNHDA, CDR2 SQIVND (reference sequence). Losses at the gene ends were 6 bases for V and 1 base for J; bases not matched to a gene: 6. The CDR3 loop spans 14 amino acids. In nucleotides, the CDR3 is TGTGCCAGTAGGAGGGAGGGAGGGTCCTACGAGCAGTACTTC. Amino acid sequence: CASRREGGSYEQYF.

The rearrangement joins TRBV5-1 to TRBJ2-7, with D unclear. Germline V gene lookup returns CDR1 SGHRS and CDR2 YFSETQ. V was trimmed by 0 bases and J by 2 bases, leaving 9 bases between them. The CDR3 contains 14 residues. This chain's CDR3 is CASSLAGSPYEQYF. As DNA, the CDR3 is TGCGCCAGCAGCTTGGCCGGGTCCCCCTACGAGCAGTACTTC.

The chain recombines TRBV11-2 with TRBJ1-2; 7 positions match TRBD1. The J segment lost 2 bases and the V segment lost 5 bases, leaving 5 bases of the junction unmatched. CDR1 and CDR2 (germline): SGHAT, FQNNGV. The CDR3 runs to 14 residues. The CDR3 coding sequence is TGTGCCAGCAGCCAAGTACAGGGGAACTATGGCTACACCTTC. Protein product: CASSQVQGNYGYTF.

The table lists this clone with a few counts. V usage is TRBV5-6 and J usage is TRBJ1-4; no reliable D call. Trimming left V 2 bases short and J 3 bases short, with 11 bases between. Germline CDR1 reads SGHDT; CDR2 reads YYEEEE. The CDR3 loop spans 15 amino acids. CDR3 DNA sequence: TGTGCCAGCAGCTTAAGAGGCAGTTCTAATGAAAAACTGTTTTTT. It specifies CASSLRGSSNEKLFF.

This clone appeared a single time. This chain links TRBV19 with TRBJ2-1; TRBD1 is a possible D gene (5 bases). The V and J ends lost 4 bases and 5 bases respectively, with 9 bases between them. The CDR3 runs 13 residues. Germline-derived CDR1 and CDR2 are LNHDA and SQIVND (reference sequence). The CDR3 here is CASSTRQNNEQFF. Here the CDR3 DNA reads TGTGCCAGTAGTACACGACAGAACAATGAGCAGTTCTTC.